The 24 T cell receptor beta chains given below trace back to one sample, sequenced in a study of siplizumab effects on memory and regulatory T cells. Profiling relied on immunoSEQ multiplex PCR, and the TCRdb table lists in-frame clones only, not all of them. The table shows some 96,000 clones, with approximately 94% occurring only once. Sequences were obtained from non-Treg CD4+ T cells sorted from blood. Every receptor here comes from a human donor in good health.

This clone was counted a single time. This sequence joins TRBV6-6 and TRBJ1-1; tentative D call: TRBD1 (6 bases). V was cut by 6 bases and J by 2 bases, with 13 bases left in between. Germline V lookup: CDR1 MNHNY, CDR2 SVGAGI (reference sequence). The CDR3 is 14 amino acids. The CDR3 DNA is TGTGCCAGCAGGGAGACAGGCGGTAACACTGAAGCTTTCTTT. Encoded protein: CASRETGGNTEAFF.

V and J are TRBV9 and TRBJ2-1, with 13 positions matching TRBD2. The CDR3 runs to 16 residues. After removal of 0 bases from V and 6 bases from J, the junction contained 3 bases not matched to a gene. Germline assignment: CDR1 SGDLS and CDR2 YYNGEE. The CDR3 protein is CASSVGGTSGINEQFF. In DNA form, the CDR3 reads TGTGCCAGCAGCGTAGGGGGGACTAGCGGGATCAATGAGCAGTTCTTC. Drawing the rest from reference TRBV9 and TRBJ2-1, the complete variable domain is DSGVTQTPKHLITATGQRVTLRCSPRSGDLSVYWYQQSLDQGLQFLIQYYNGEERAKGNILERFSAQQFPDLHSELNLSSLELGDSALYFCASSVGGTSGINEQFFGPGTRLTVL.

This sequence joins TRBV5-1 and TRBJ2-1; tentatively, D is TRBD1 or TRBD2 (6 bases each). Trimming pared 4 bases from V and 9 bases from J, leaving 17 bases between. This CDR3 is 14 amino acids long. The germline V gene has CDR1 SGHRS and CDR2 YFSETQ. The CDR3, as DNA: TGCGCCAGCAGCCTTCAACGGGGGCGGGGTGAGCAGTTCTTC. This encodes CASSLQRGRGEQFF.

The chain carries TRBV28 and TRBJ1-5; no reliable D call. Trimming took off 5 bases at V and 4 bases at J, with 9 bases between the two ends. The CDR3 sequence is 13 residues long. Per germline, CDR1 MDHEN and CDR2 SYDVKM. The chain's CDR3 is CASSRQENQPQHF. In nucleotides, the CDR3 is TGTGCCAGCAGTCGGCAGGAGAATCAGCCCCAGCATTTT.

This chain connects TRBV5-1 to TRBJ2-7; possible D gene TRBD1, 6 bases. V was clipped by 3 bases and J by 0 bases, with 10 bases between them. Germline CDR1 is SGHRS and CDR2 is YFSETQ. This CDR3 region has 14 residues. CDR3 in amino acids: CASSSGTPSYEQYF. The CDR3, as DNA: TGCGCCAGCAGCTCCGGGACACCCTCCTACGAGCAGTACTTC. Full variable domain (rest looked up from reference TRBV5-1 and TRBJ2-7): KAGVTQTPRYLIKTRGQQVTLSCSPISGHRSVSWYQQTPGQGLQFLFEYFSETQRNKGNFPGRFSGRQFSNSRSEMNVSTLELGDSALYLCASSSGTPSYEQYFGPGTRLTVT.

The chain combines TRBV15 with TRBJ1-2; D gene uncertain. Germline V gene lookup returns CDR1 LNHNV and CDR2 YYDKDF (reference sequence). V was pared by 4 bases and J by 5 bases, with 14 bases between. The CDR3 is 14 amino acids. The DNA for the CDR3 is TGTGCCACCAGCACTAATCAACCCCCTTATGGCTACACCTTC. As protein: CATSTNQPPYGYTF. Full variable domain (rest looked up from reference TRBV15 and TRBJ1-2): DAMVIQNPRYQVTQFGKPVTLSCSQTLNHNVMYWYQQKSSQAPKLLFHYYDKDFNNEADTPDNFQSRRPNTSFCFLDIRSPGLGDTAMYLCATSTNQPPYGYTFGSGTRLTVV.

J is TRBJ2-1 and V is TRBV7-9, with D possibly matching TRBD2 (6 bases). Germline assignment: CDR1 SEHNR and CDR2 FQNEAQ (reference sequence). This CDR3 contains 15 residues. Between the trimmed V and J ends, which lost 6 bases and 7 bases, there was a span of 19 bases. This CDR3 is CASRPGLAIWNEQFF. The CDR3 DNA reads TGTGCCAGCAGACCCGGGCTAGCGATTTGGAATGAGCAGTTCTTC.

V usage is TRBV6-6 and J usage is TRBJ2-3; possible D gene TRBD2, 6 bases. From germline, CDR1 is MNHNY and CDR2 SVGAGI (reference sequence). The CDR3 extends over 15 amino acids. V lost 2 bases, J lost 2 bases, and 11 bases lay in between. This CDR3 reads CASSYPWDFTDTQYF. CDR3 DNA: TGTGCCAGCAGTTACCCGTGGGACTTCACAGATACGCAGTATTTT.

The gene calls are TRBV2 and TRBJ2-7; TRBD2 aligns across 11 bases. This CDR3 spans 15 amino acids. From germline, CDR1 is SNHLY and CDR2 FYNNEI. V gave up 4 bases and J gave up 4 bases; unmatched junction bases: 6. The CDR3, as DNA: TGTGCCAGCAGTGCTCTAGCGGGAGGCATGTACGAGCAGTACTTC. Translation gives CASSALAGGMYEQYF.

The V gene is TRBV27, the J gene TRBJ1-5, with D hard to call. Germline values: CDR1 MNHEY, CDR2 SMNVEV (reference sequence). Trimming left V 6 bases short and J 0 bases short, with 15 bases between. The length of the CDR3 is 16 residues. The CDR3 here is CASSQSTDHSNQPQHF. Here the CDR3 DNA reads TGTGCCAGCAGCCAAAGTACAGATCATAGCAATCAGCCCCAGCATTTT.

The DNA for the CDR3 is TGTGCCAGCAGCGTAGTAGGACTAGCGGGAGATACGCAGTATTTT. It is translated as CASSVVGLAGDTQYF. The rearrangement joins TRBV9 to TRBJ2-3, with 11 bases that match TRBD2. With V trimmed by 0 bases and J by 5 bases, 2 bases remained unmatched. CDR3 size: 15 residues. The V gene's germline CDR1 is SGDLS and CDR2 YYNGEE.

CDR3 amino acids: CASSLESRTEAFF. DNA for the CDR3: TGTGCCAGCTCCCTTGAGTCTCGGACTGAAGCTTTCTTT. V gene TRBV2 combines with J gene TRBJ1-1, with D uncertain. V lost 8 bases and J lost 5, with 15 bases in between. The CDR3 covers 13 residues. The germline V gene encodes CDR1 SNHLY and CDR2 FYNNEI.

This rearrangement joins TRBV2 to TRBJ2-4, with 8 positions matching TRBD1. With V trimmed by 5 bases and J by 0 bases, 6 bases remained unmatched. CDR3 length: 16 residues. Germline CDR1 and CDR2: SNHLY and FYNNEI. The DNA of the CDR3 is TGTGCCAGCAGTTCTGACAGGGGCCTAGCCAAAAACATTCAGTACTTC. The encoded protein is CASSSDRGLAKNIQYF. The full variable domain, completed using reference TRBV2 and TRBJ2-4, is EPEVTQTPSHQVTQMGQEVILRCVPISNHLYFYWYRQILGQKVEFLVSFYNNEISEKSEIFDDQFSVERPDGSNFTLKIRSTKLEDSAMYFCASSSDRGLAKNIQYFGAGTRLSVL.

The chain combines TRBV5-4 with TRBJ2-5, with 8 nucleotides matching TRBD1. This CDR3 contains 14 residues. V shed 4 bases, J shed 2 bases, and the junction held 4 bases outside the gene matches. CDR1 is SGHNT and CDR2 is YYREEE in the germline V gene (reference sequence). CDR3 DNA sequence: TGTGCCAGCAGCCTAGGGGACAGGCAAGAGACCCAGTACTTC. It specifies CASSLGDRQETQYF.

V is TRBV5-6 and J is TRBJ1-4; maybe TRBD1 (5 bases). CDR3 size: 17 residues. Germline CDR1 SGHDT, CDR2 YYEEEE. Trimming stripped 0 bases from V and 0 bases from J, with 12 bases between. CDR3 sequence (DNA): TGTGCCAGCAGCTTGGCCCCGGGGGGGGCAACTAATGAAAAACTGTTTTTT. This encodes CASSLAPGGATNEKLFF.

A single count supports this clone. V is TRBV28 and J is TRBJ1-5; a weak D match, TRBD1 (6 bases). Germline V lookup: CDR1 MDHEN, CDR2 SYDVKM. This CDR3 is 14 amino acids long. The V and J ends lost 3 bases and 4 bases respectively, with 10 bases between them. The CDR3 DNA sequence: TGTGCCAGCAGTTTGTGGGGGGCAAATCAGCCCCAGCATTTT. Amino acids: CASSLWGANQPQHF.

The chain employs TRBV7-8 and TRBJ1-2; D is possibly TRBD1 (6 bases). CDR1 SGHVS and CDR2 FQNEAQ come from the germline V gene. V was trimmed by 2 bases and J by 4 bases, leaving 17 bases between them. The CDR3 extends over 16 amino acids. The CDR3 bases are TGTGCCAGCAGCTTAACAGGGCGGAACGGTCGCTATGGCTACACCTTC. This translates into CASSLTGRNGRYGYTF.

The count of this clone is one. The rearrangement uses TRBV27 and TRBJ2-7, with D perhaps TRBD2 (5 bases). The CDR3 contains 16 residues. Trimming took off 10 bases at V and 2 bases at J, with 24 bases between the two ends. Germline V gene data show CDR1 as MNHEY and CDR2 as SMNVEV (reference sequence). CDR3 nucleotides: TGTGCCACCCCGCTTCACCGGGCGGCGGGCGCCTACGAGCAGTACTTC. This encodes CATPLHRAAGAYEQYF.

This clone was picked up a small number of times. The chain carries TRBV5-1 and TRBJ2-3, with TRBD2 matching 10 bases. The CDR3 loop spans 15 amino acids. Germline V gives CDR1 SGHRS, CDR2 YFSETQ. V lost 3 bases and J lost 1; bases outside the gene matches: 2. The CDR3 nucleotides read TGCGCCAGCAGCTCCGGGACTAGCGGCACAGATACGCAGTATTTT. Translation: CASSSGTSGTDTQYF. The full variable domain, with the rest looked up from reference TRBV5-1 and TRBJ2-3, is KAGVTQTPRYLIKTRGQQVTLSCSPISGHRSVSWYQQTPGQGLQFLFEYFSETQRNKGNFPGRFSGRQFSNSRSEMNVSTLELGDSALYLCASSSGTSGTDTQYFGPGTRLTVL.

This chain joins TRBV4-1 and TRBJ2-6, with TRBD2 as a possible D gene (6 bases). The germline V gene encodes CDR1 MGHRA and CDR2 YSYEKL. This CDR3 contains 17 residues. V dropped 0 bases and J dropped 1 base, with 10 bases sitting between them. The CDR3 coding sequence is TGCGCCAGCAGCCAAGAGGCGGGGAGTTCTGGGGCCAACGTCCTGACTTTC. Translating gives CASSQEAGSSGANVLTF.

The V call is TRBV5-1, the J call TRBJ2-1; 10 bases map to TRBD1. CDR1 is SGHRS and CDR2 is YFSETQ in the germline V gene. The CDR3 has 14 amino acids. Trimming cost V 3 bases and J 5 bases; bases outside gene matches: 2. In nucleotides, the CDR3 is TGCGCCAGCAGCTCGGGGACAGGGGACAATGAGCAGTTCTTC. This gives the protein CASSSGTGDNEQFF.

The rearrangement joins TRBV2 to TRBJ1-2; D not resolved. The CDR3 is made up of 14 amino acids. Per germline, CDR1 SNHLY and CDR2 FYNNEI. The V end was cut by 4 bases, the J end by 8 bases, with 17 bases between. The CDR3 DNA reads as TGTGCCAGCAGTGGTTTCTCGAACACGCGCGGCTACACCTTC. Translated: CASSGFSNTRGYTF.

The rearrangement uses TRBV18 and TRBJ2-7; D perhaps matches TRBD1 (6 bases). Trimming removed 4 bases from V and 5 bases from J, with 15 bases in between. The CDR3 sequence is 14 residues long. Germline assignment: CDR1 KGHSH and CDR2 LQKENI. The chain's CDR3 is CASSLGTPTHEQYF. The CDR3 nucleotides are TGTGCCAGCTCACTCGGGACACCCACCCACGAGCAGTACTTC. Full variable domain (outside the CDR3, taken from reference TRBV18 and TRBJ2-7): NAGVMQNPRHLVRRRGQEARLRCSPMKGHSHVYWYRQLPEEGLKFMVYLQKENIIDESGMPKERFSAEFPKEGPSILRIQQVVRGDSAAYFCASSLGTPTHEQYFGPGTRLTVT.

The V call is TRBV27, the J call TRBJ1-2; TRBD1 might be the D (6 bases). The CDR3 consists of 16 residues. The V and J ends lost 6 bases and 5 bases respectively, with 22 bases between them. Germline-derived CDR1 and CDR2 are MNHEY and SMNVEV (reference sequence). CDR3 sequence (DNA): TGTGCCAGCAGCCGAATCTTCTTACAGGGTTCATATGGCTACACCTTC. This codes for CASSRIFLQGSYGYTF.